Shown below are 26 T cell receptor beta chains from a single sample sequenced in a study of blood T cell repertoires in COVID-19. The assay was immunoSEQ multiplex PCR, and TCRdb's table has in-frame clones only and misses some. This sample has 250,000 to 300,000 clones; 91% occur once, and the top ten carry 0.95% to 1.5%. Material for sequencing was PBMCs or T cells enriched from blood (not recorded which). The receptor source for this set is a human donor in a cohort exposed to, infected with or recovered from COVID-19 (not recorded which). The donor label of this sample is uncertain.

The rearrangement uses TRBV29-1 and TRBJ1-1, with D possibly TRBD1 on 5 matching bases. This CDR3 spans 13 amino acids. V was trimmed by 5 bases and J by 1 base, leaving 11 bases between them. The germline V gene has CDR1 SQVTM and CDR2 ANQGSEA. DNA of the CDR3: TGCAGCGTTCAACTGACAGAGAACACTGAAGCTTTCTTT. Translation gives CSVQLTENTEAFF.

The genes are TRBV5-5 and TRBJ2-1, with 8 bases matching TRBD1. J lost 7 bases, V lost 2 bases, and 8 bases had no gene match. The CDR3 runs to 15 residues. Germline CDR1 and CDR2: SGHKS and YYEKEE (reference sequence). CDR3 DNA sequence: TGTGCCAGCAGCTTTAGGCAGGGGGCTTTAAATGAGCAGTTCTTC. Its protein is CASSFRQGALNEQFF.

V and J are TRBV4-2 and TRBJ2-3, with 7 bases identical to TRBD2. V shed 1 base and J 5 bases; nucleotides not matched to a gene: 9. In germline, CDR1 is LGHNA, CDR2 YNFKEQ. The CDR3 loop spans 16 amino acids. The CDR3 here is CASSQGERGWGDTQYF. Written as DNA, the CDR3 is TGTGCCAGCAGCCAAGGGGAGCGGGGATGGGGAGATACGCAGTATTTT.

This chain joins TRBV7-2 and TRBJ2-1, with 9 positions matching TRBD1. Looked up from germline, CDR1 is SGHTA and CDR2 is FQGNSA. V trimming: 5 bases; J trimming: 6 bases; junction bases outside the gene matches: 5. The CDR3 totals 14 residues. The DNA for the CDR3 is TGTGCCAGCAGCGGGGGGACAGGGCGCAATGAGCAGTTCTTC. Translated, it gives CASSGGTGRNEQFF.

The rearrangement uses TRBV7-9 and TRBJ2-3; D call uncertain. CDR1 is SEHNR, CDR2 FQNEAQ, per germline (reference sequence). V was trimmed by 5 bases and J by 6 bases, leaving 6 bases between them. This CDR3 is 11 amino acids long. This chain's CDR3 is CASSPQDTQYF. The CDR3 coding sequence is TGTGCCAGCAGCCCCCAGGATACGCAGTATTTT.

The rearrangement links TRBV6-5 to TRBJ1-1; 8 bases are shared with TRBD1. Per germline, CDR1 MNHEY and CDR2 SVGAGI. This CDR3 has 14 residues. The ends lost 4 bases at V and 5 bases at J; junction bases unmatched: 6. As DNA, the CDR3 is TGTGCCAGCAGTTGGACAGGGCCGGGGACTGAAGCTTTCTTT. Protein sequence: CASSWTGPGTEAFF.

Only one count was recorded for this clone. The rearrangement joins TRBV5-4 to TRBJ1-1, with D possibly TRBD1 on 6 matching bases. The CDR3 is 15 amino acids. The V end was cut by 4 bases, the J end by 0 bases, with 13 bases between. Germline lookup yields CDR1 SGHNT and CDR2 YYREEE (reference sequence). CDR3 DNA: TGTGCCAGCAGCCGGGACACCTTCTTGAACACTGAAGCTTTCTTT. It encodes CASSRDTFLNTEAFF.

The V call is TRBV19, the J call TRBJ1-1; 9 bases map to TRBD1. CDR1 is LNHDA, CDR2 SQIVND, per germline (reference sequence). The V segment lost 7 bases and the J segment 4 bases; nucleotides outside the gene matches: 1. The CDR3 spans 12 residues. The CDR3 DNA reads as TGTGCCAGTAAACAGGGGGCCACTGAAGCTTTCTTT. Translated, it gives CASKQGATEAFF.

This clone was counted a single time. The rearrangement links TRBV30 to TRBJ2-7, with TRBD1 matching over 9 bases. The CDR3 extends over 14 amino acids. Trimming removed 6 bases from V and 1 base from J; junction bases left unmatched: 7. CDR1 is GTSNPN and CDR2 is SVGIG in the germline V gene (reference sequence). The CDR3 bases are TGTGCCTGTTCCGGGACAGGGAGGTCCTACGAGCAGTACTTC. Residues: CACSGTGRSYEQYF.

In its sample, this clone was seen a few times. The CDR3 nucleotides are TGTGCCAGCAGCGTAGCATCTCCTATTAATTCACCCCTCCACTTT. Translated, it gives CASSVASPINSPLHF. The chain links TRBV9 to TRBJ1-6; D ambiguous. The germline gives CDR1 SGDLS, CDR2 YYNGEE. The CDR3 is 15 residues long. V gave up 0 bases and J gave up 6 bases, with 10 bases separating them.

V is TRBV9 and J is TRBJ1-6, with a weak D call TRBD1 (5 bases). Germline values: CDR1 SGDLS, CDR2 YYNGEE. V lost 4 bases to trimming and J lost 7 bases, with 12 bases between them. The CDR3 length is 14 residues. The CDR3 loop is CASSPGRRNSPLHF. CDR3 DNA: TGTGCCAGCAGCCCAGGGAGGAGGAATTCACCCCTCCACTTT.

This sequence joins TRBV2 and TRBJ2-7; tentatively, D is TRBD1 (5 bases). Germline CDR1 is SNHLY and CDR2 is FYNNEI. This CDR3 spans 12 amino acids. V was trimmed by 7 bases and J by 7 bases, leaving 14 bases between them. CDR3 sequence (DNA): TGTGCCAGCATTAAAGGGGCTGGTGAGCAGTACTTC. Amino acids: CASIKGAGEQYF.

This clone appeared a single time. The CDR3 DNA reads TGTGCCAGCAGCTTGGGAGGACAGGGCTACGAGCAGTACTTC. It translates to CASSLGGQGYEQYF. V is TRBV5-5 and J is TRBJ2-7; 8 bases map to TRBD1. This CDR3 has 14 amino acids. The V segment lost 0 bases and the J segment 3 bases; nucleotides outside the gene matches: 2. Looked up from germline, CDR1 is SGHKS and CDR2 is YYEKEE (reference sequence).

This clone was seen just once. This chain's CDR3 is CASQLDRDQFF. The CDR3 DNA reads TGTGCCAGCCAACTCGACAGGGATCAGTTCTTC. V gene TRBV2 combines with J gene TRBJ2-1; 7 bases fit TRBD1. V gave up 8 bases and J gave up 13 bases; unmatched junction bases: 8. In germline, CDR1 is SNHLY, CDR2 FYNNEI. The CDR3 has 11 residues. Combining the CDR3 with reference TRBV2 and TRBJ2-1 gives the whole variable domain EPEVTQTPSHQVTQMGQEVILRCVPISNHLYFYWYRQILGQKVEFLVSFYNNEISEKSEIFDDQFSVERPDGSNFTLKIRSTKLEDSAMYFCASQLDRDQFFGPGTRLTVL.

The chain combines TRBV30 with TRBJ2-5; unclear D gene. Germline V lookup: CDR1 GTSNPN, CDR2 SVGIG (reference sequence). The CDR3 covers 15 residues. V dropped 5 bases and J dropped 4 bases, with 20 bases sitting between them. The CDR3 DNA follows: TGTGCCTGGGGCCATTTTCGACTGAAACTAGAGACCCAGTACTTC. Translating gives CAWGHFRLKLETQYF.

The gene calls are TRBV28 and TRBJ2-5; 7 nucleotides align to TRBD2. Germline-derived CDR1 and CDR2 are MDHEN and SYDVKM. The J segment lost 4 bases and the V segment lost 4 bases, leaving 6 bases of the junction unmatched. The CDR3 loop spans 14 amino acids. DNA for the CDR3: TGTGCCAGCAGTTCAAGGGGAGGGATAGAGACCCAGTACTTC. Translated: CASSSRGGIETQYF.

This chain links TRBV7-9 with TRBJ1-6; D may be TRBD1 (5 bases). This CDR3 contains 17 residues. In germline, CDR1 is SEHNR, CDR2 FQNEAQ (reference sequence). The V end was cut by 5 bases, the J end by 6 bases, with 20 bases between. In DNA, the CDR3 is TGTGCCAGCAGCCCGAATCCATTGACAGCCTTTAATTCACCCCTCCACTTT. Its translation is CASSPNPLTAFNSPLHF.

The chain's CDR3 is CASSVDSGDEQFF. The DNA of the CDR3 is TGTGCCAGCAGCGTAGATTCCGGGGATGAGCAGTTCTTC. The rearrangement links TRBV9 to TRBJ2-1; tentative D call: TRBD2 (5 bases). The V gene lost 0 bases and the J gene lost 8 bases, with 9 bases spanning the gap. Per germline, CDR1 SGDLS and CDR2 YYNGEE. The CDR3 spans 13 residues.

The rearrangement joins TRBV19 to TRBJ1-5; a weak D match, TRBD1 (5 bases). V dropped 4 bases and J dropped 1 base, with 17 bases sitting between them. Germline V gives CDR1 LNHDA, CDR2 SQIVND (reference sequence). The CDR3 runs 17 residues. The CDR3 sequence: CASSNGGARDSNQPQHF. In DNA form, the CDR3 reads TGTGCCAGTAGTAACGGTGGGGCCCGTGACAGCAATCAGCCCCAGCATTTT.

CDR3 in DNA: TGTGCCAGCAGCTTAGTTGGACTCCGGGACAGGGTGAACACTGAAGCTTTCTTT. Translating gives CASSLVGLRDRVNTEAFF. The chain links TRBV7-2 to TRBJ1-1, with 9 bases lining up with TRBD1. Per the germline V gene, CDR1 is SGHTA and CDR2 is FQGNSA. Trimming took 1 base from V and 0 from J; bases not matched to a gene: 9. The CDR3 totals 18 residues.

The chain joins TRBV6-5 to TRBJ1-1; no clear D. The CDR3 totals 15 residues. V lost 10 bases and J 1 base, leaving 19 bases between the germline ends. CDR1 is MNHEY and CDR2 is SVGAGI in the germline V gene. DNA of the CDR3: TGTGCCACCTGCACCAAAACTCGATCGAACACTGAAGCTTTCTTT. Translation gives CATCTKTRSNTEAFF.

The V and J genes are TRBV10-3 and TRBJ1-1, with TRBD1 matching over 10 bases. The CDR3 contains 20 residues. J was trimmed by 4 bases and V by 7 bases; bases with no gene match: 24. Looked up from germline, CDR1 is ENHRY and CDR2 is SYGVKD. CDR3 DNA: TGTGCCATCACCTTCCGCGGGCCTCAACCGGGACAGGGGTGGTTCACTGAAGCTTTCTTT. Its translation is CAITFRGPQPGQGWFTEAFF.

This chain joins TRBV9 and TRBJ2-1; D may be TRBD2 (6 bases). CDR1 is SGDLS and CDR2 is YYNGEE in the germline V gene. The CDR3 loop spans 14 amino acids. With 0 bases removed from V and 6 bases from J, the gap between germline ends came to 10 bases. The CDR3 bases are TGTGCCAGCAGCGTAGCTGTGGGGGGCAATGAGCAGTTCTTC. This sequence encodes CASSVAVGGNEQFF.

The genes are TRBV2 and TRBJ1-2; tentatively, D is TRBD1 (5 bases). The CDR3 covers 13 residues. The V end was cut by 7 bases, the J end by 2 bases, with 11 bases between. Looked up from germline, CDR1 is SNHLY and CDR2 is FYNNEI. The CDR3 nucleotides are TGTGCCAGCACATATACAGGCAACTATGGCTACACCTTC. Residues: CASTYTGNYGYTF.

The gene calls are TRBV19 and TRBJ2-2, with D possibly being TRBD1 (6 bases). Per the germline V gene, CDR1 is LNHDA and CDR2 is SQIVND (reference sequence). V was pared by 4 bases and J by 5 bases, with 11 bases between. The CDR3 extends over 14 amino acids. This chain's CDR3 is CASSKGGWTGELFF. The CDR3 DNA is TGTGCCAGTAGTAAAGGGGGATGGACCGGGGAGCTGTTTTTT.

This chain's CDR3 is CASSKDIHEQYF. CDR3 nucleotides: TGCGCCAGCAGCAAGGACATTCACGAGCAGTACTTC. J is TRBJ2-7 and V is TRBV5-1; tentatively, D is TRBD1 (5 bases). Trimming shortened V by 4 bases and J by 5 bases, and 10 bases separated the two germline ends. CDR1 is SGHRS, CDR2 YFSETQ, per germline. This CDR3 is built from 12 residues.